The clone carrying this TCR beta chain turned up a few times. This CDR3 has 13 residues. The germline V and J ends were trimmed by 2 bases and 7 bases, with 6 bases remaining between them. Germline CDR1 reads SNHLY; CDR2 reads FYNNEI. This specimen belongs to a study of blood T cell repertoires in COVID-19. Across the whole study: Spain, Italy and the United States supplied samples that represented acute and convalescent COVID-19. T cells, B-cell-depleted T cells, or PBMCs supplied cDNA or gDNA.

Study processing details: Cell counts per sample came from amplifying reference gene primers. Some clones are missing from TCRdb's copy, which holds only in-frame ones; the method was immunoSEQ multiplex PCR. Clone size and V and J calls were adopted from that table, with D and trimming inferred from the DNA. The table lists hundreds of thousands of clones, more than 85% of them singletons, with roughly 5.1% in the top ten. Sequencing was carried out using peripheral blood. The sequence was collected from a man aged 35 to 55 with acute or convalescent COVID-19. The V gene is TRBV2, the J gene TRBJ1-6, with D unresolved. This chain's CDR3 is CASSESRNSPLHF. CDR3 bases: TGTGCCAGCAGTGAATCCCGGAATTCACCCCTCCACTTT.